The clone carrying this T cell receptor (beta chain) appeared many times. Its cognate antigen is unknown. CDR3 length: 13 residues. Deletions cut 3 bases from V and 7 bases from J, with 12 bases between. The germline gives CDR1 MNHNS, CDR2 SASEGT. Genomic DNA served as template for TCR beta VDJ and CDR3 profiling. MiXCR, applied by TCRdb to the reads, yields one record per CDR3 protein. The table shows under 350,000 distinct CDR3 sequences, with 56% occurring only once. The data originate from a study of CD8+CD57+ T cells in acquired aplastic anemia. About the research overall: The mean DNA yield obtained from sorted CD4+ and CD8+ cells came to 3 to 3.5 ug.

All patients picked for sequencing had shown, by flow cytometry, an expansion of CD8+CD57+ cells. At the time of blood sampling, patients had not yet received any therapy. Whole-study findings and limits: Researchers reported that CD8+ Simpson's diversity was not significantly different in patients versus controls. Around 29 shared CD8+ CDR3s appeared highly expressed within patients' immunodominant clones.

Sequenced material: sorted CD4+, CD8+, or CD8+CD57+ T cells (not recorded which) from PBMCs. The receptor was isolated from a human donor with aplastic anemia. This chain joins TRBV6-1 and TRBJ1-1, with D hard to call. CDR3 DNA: TGTGCCAGCAGTGAGGTCACGTCGGGTGAAGCTTTCTTT. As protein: CASSEVTSGEAFF.